Described below is a single TCR beta chain sequence and its context. Its antigen is unknown. Within one base of it there is no much larger clone, and no base qualities were kept. The entry originates in a study of response to subunit inactivated influenza vaccine (dated by TCRdb to about 2018). Turning to the overall study: To follow how T cells responded to a trivalent subunit inactivated influenza vaccine, the researchers relied on deep quantitative profiling of the T cell receptor repertoire. Summary of the overall study and its limitations: According to the authors, only a limited number of new T cells may be recruited by each seasonal influenza vaccination.

Library preparation was by RT-PCR. TCRdb names Illumina HiSeq 2500 as the instrument used. TCRdb cleaned the public reads at Q25 with fastp, built clones with MiXCR and kept in-frame beta chains. Rows matching on CDR3 protein sequence are summarized as one entry with the most common DNA and genes. In all, the sample holds 600,000 to 700,000 distinct CDR3 sequences, and 14% of those were seen once. The biggest ten clones account for 7.5% to 8% of the sample. CDR1 and CDR2, per the germline V gene, are MNHEY and SVGAGI. Trimming takes 4 bases off V and 8 bases off J; junction bases not matched to a gene: 8. The CDR3 has 13 amino acids, counting the end cysteine and phenylalanine. CDR3 DNA only is kept here, 39 bases in frame from base 1.

The chain employs TRBV6-5 and TRBJ2-7, and 7 bases in between align with TRBD1. The origin of this receptor is a man aged 45-60 years who received an inactivated influenza vaccine. Donor details come from another sample of the same person, matched by shared clones. The sample here was PBMCs from blood, taken 14 to 15 days before vaccination. The CDR3 protein is CASSLGGAGQQYF. The nucleotides are TGTGCCAGCAGTTTAGGGGGCGCCGGGCAGCAGTACTTC.